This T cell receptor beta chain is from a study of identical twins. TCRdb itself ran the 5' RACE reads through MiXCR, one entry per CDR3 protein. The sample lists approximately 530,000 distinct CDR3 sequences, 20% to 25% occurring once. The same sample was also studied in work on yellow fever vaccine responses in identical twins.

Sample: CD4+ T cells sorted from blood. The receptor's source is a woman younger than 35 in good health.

The CDR3 DNA is TGTGCCAGCAGCAAGCCCGGGATGGCTGGAAACACCATATATTTT. As protein: CASSKPGMAGNTIYF. The V gene is TRBV5-6, the J gene TRBJ1-3; D is uncertain. Trimming took 4 bases from V and 2 from J, leaving 13 bases between them. The CDR3 has 15 amino acids. Germline lookup yields CDR1 SGHDT and CDR2 YYEEEE.